This T cell receptor (beta chain) was sequenced for a study of response to subunit inactivated influenza vaccine. TCRdb called the RT-PCR reads again in MiXCR, with one record for every CDR3 protein. The top ten clones hold around 12% of a sample with about half a million distinct CDR3 sequences, roughly 9.7% of them seen once. Deletions cut 5 bases from V and 0 bases from J, with 8 bases between. The CDR3 runs to 15 residues. This TCR came from a man aged 50 or older who received an inactivated influenza vaccine. The rearrangement uses TRBV12-3 or TRBV12-4 and TRBJ2-6; D gene uncertain. The source material was PBMCs from blood, sampled about 40 days after vaccination. In nucleotides, the CDR3 is TGTGCCAGCAGTGTTACAAACTCTGGGGCCAACGTCCTGACTTTC. This translates into CASSVTNSGANVLTF.